The entry below gives a single T cell receptor (beta chain) sequence along with its context. The record originates from a study of blood T cell repertoires in COVID-19. Study information: PBMCs, B-cell-depleted T cells, or T cells were the source of the cDNA or gDNA that made up the material.

Clones were read by immunoSEQ multiplex PCR, and TCRdb kept only the in-frame ones, dropping some. Here the sample spans some 120,000 clones, roughly 80% being singletons. The CDR3 covers 11 residues. V was trimmed by 8 bases and J by 3 bases, leaving 8 bases between them. The germline gives CDR1 SEHNR, CDR2 FQNEAQ (reference sequence). This TCR was recovered from a man aged 25 to 40 with acute or convalescent COVID-19. The sequenced sample was peripheral blood. J is TRBJ2-7 and V is TRBV7-9; no definite D call. CDR3 residues: CASWPGYEQYV. CDR3 bases: TGTGCCAGCTGGCCGGGCTACGAGCAGTACGTC.